A selection of T cell receptor beta chains follows, all from one sample in a study of blood T cells in healthy people across ages. TCRdb reprocessed the 5' RACE reads with MiXCR, giving one entry per CDR3 protein. Of 910,000 or so distinct CDR3 sequences listed, approximately 50% are singletons. Sequencing was done on a sample of blood. All receptors derive from an older woman in good health. CDR3s include the opening cysteine and the closing phenylalanine or tryptophan. The D gene is left open where the match is weak. Some rows mark clone size as missing; the rest say once, few, many or name a class of expanded clone.

TRBJ1-1 | 13 | TRBV14 | - | - | CASSTSANTEAFF | TGTGCCAGCAGCACCAGCGCGAACACTGAAGCTTTCTTT
TRBJ2-4 | 14 | TRBV12-3/TRBV12-4 | - | many | CASSLVIAKNIQYF | TGTGCCAGCAGTTTGGTAATAGCCAAAAACATTCAGTACTTC
TRBJ2-1 | 17 | TRBV4-3 | TRBD2 | few | CASSQDRTWSGENEQFF | TGCGCCAGCAGCCAAGATCGGACCTGGAGCGGGGAGAATGAGCAGTTCTTC
TRBJ2-5 | 13 | TRBV29-1 | - | - | CSVETGGGRTQYF | TGCAGCGTGGAGACTGGGGGCGGGAGGACCCAGTACTTC
TRBJ2-4 | 16 | TRBV18 | - | - | CASSLARRETGNIQYF | TGTGCCAGCTCACTAGCCAGGAGGGAGACGGGGAACATTCAGTACTTC
TRBJ1-6 | 13 | TRBV12-3/TRBV12-4 | - | - | CASSLERGSPLHF | TGTGCCAGCAGTTTGGAACGTGGTTCACCCCTCCACTTT
TRBJ2-3 | 16 | TRBV29-1 | TRBD2 | - | CSVSGRATTGTDTQYF | TGCAGCGTAAGCGGGAGGGCGACCACGGGCACAGATACGCAGTATTTT
TRBJ2-5 | 14 | TRBV20-1 | - | - | CSARDLHSRETQYF | TGCAGTGCTAGAGATCTTCACAGTCGAGAGACCCAGTACTTC
TRBJ1-6 | 14 | TRBV21-1 | - | - | CARGCPHYNSPLHF | TGTGCCAGAGGTTGTCCCCATTATAATTCACCCCTCCACTTT
TRBJ2-7 | 13 | TRBV4-1 | - | few | CASSQAPLGEQYF | TGCGCCAGCAGCCAAGCCCCACTTGGCGAGCAGTACTTC
TRBJ2-1 | 11 | TRBV20-1 | - | - | CSAAASLEQFF | TGCAGTGCCGCGGCCAGTTTGGAGCAGTTCTTC
TRBJ1-2 | 15 | TRBV6-2/TRBV6-3 | TRBD1 | - | CASRTWGQMKCGYTF | TGTGCCAGCAGGACATGGGGACAGATGAAATGTGGCTACACCTTC
TRBJ1-6 | 15 | TRBV4-1 | - | - | CASSQESYQNSPLHF | TGCGCCAGCAGCCAAGAAAGCTATCAGAATTCACCCCTCCACTTT
TRBJ2-7 | 13 | TRBV6-2/TRBV6-3 | - | - | CASSNLRPYEQYF | TGTGCCAGCAGTAACCTTCGGCCGTACGAGCAGTACTTC
TRBJ2-1 | 15 | TRBV25-1 | - | - | CASSEATLHLNERFF | TGTGCCAGCAGTGAAGCTACCTTGCACCTCAATGAGCGGTTCTTC
TRBJ1-1 | 15 | TRBV11-1 | - | - | CASRPRTELNTEAFF | TGTGCCAGCAGACCAAGGACAGAGCTGAACACTGAAGCTTTCTTT
TRBJ2-1 | 20 | TRBV12-3/TRBV12-4 | TRBD1 | few | CASRLGQAEFSLGSYNEQFF | TGTGCCAGCAGACTGGGACAGGCGGAATTCTCTTTGGGTTCCTACAATGAGCAGTTCTTC
TRBJ2-5 | 15 | TRBV24-1 | TRBD1 | - | CATSGRDRRQETRYF | TGTGCCACCAGTGGAAGGGACAGGCGCCAAGAGACCCGGTACTTC
TRBJ2-3 | 15 | TRBV29-1 | - | - | CSVSGTLFGTDTQYF | TGCAGCGTTTCCGGGACTCTCTTCGGCACAGATACGCAGTATTTT
TRBJ2-7 | 11 | TRBV10-3 | - | - | CAIPPLWEQYF | TGTGCCATCCCTCCCCTTTGGGAGCAGTACTTC
TRBJ2-1 | 15 | TRBV5-1 | TRBD2 | once | CASRSTSVSYNEQFF | TGCGCCAGCAGAAGTACTAGCGTTTCTTACAATGAGCAGTTCTTC
TRBJ2-1 | 12 | TRBV7-8 | - | - | CASSYTGMVLFF | TGTGCCAGCAGCTACACAGGGATGGTGTTGTTCTTC
TRBJ1-4 | 13 | TRBV29-1 | - | few | CSGGTAAGEKLFF | TGCAGCGGGGGGACGGCGGCAGGTGAAAAACTGTTTTTT
TRBJ2-1 | 18 | TRBV13 | TRBD2 | - | CASSPGPSLAGVENEQFF | TGTGCCAGCAGCCCCGGACCGTCCCTAGCGGGGGTTGAAAATGAGCAGTTCTTC
TRBJ2-5 | 14 | TRBV3-1 | - | - | CASSQLRGKETQYF | TGTGCCAGCAGCCAACTCCGGGGCAAAGAGACCCAGTACTTC
TRBJ2-3 | 14 | TRBV6-5 | - | - | CASGPLEFTDTQYF | TGTGCCAGCGGTCCCCTAGAATTCACAGATACGCAGTATTTT
TRBJ2-4 | 15 | TRBV6-2/TRBV6-3 | - | - | CASSYTDPAVNIQYF | TGTGCCAGCAGTTATACAGATCCGGCAGTAAACATTCAGTACTTC
TRBJ2-5 | 17 | TRBV4-1 | - | - | CASSHPEKRYGQETQYF | TGCGCCAGCAGCCACCCCGAAAAGAGATATGGTCAAGAGACCCAGTACTTC
TRBJ2-7 | 15 | TRBV6-6 | TRBD2 | - | CASSTLGLALNEQYF | TGTGCCAGCAGCACACTTGGACTAGCACTCAATGAGCAGTACTTC
TRBJ2-6 | 13 | TRBV29-1 | - | many | CSVSGAGANVLTF | TGCAGCGTTTCGGGTGCAGGGGCCAACGTCCTGACTTTC
TRBJ1-3 | 14 | TRBV6-5 | - | - | CASTKGRDGNTIYF | TGTGCCAGCACAAAGGGCCGAGATGGAAACACCATATATTTT
TRBJ2-6 | 14 | TRBV7-2 | TRBD1 | few | CASRRGPGANVLTF | TGTGCCAGCAGGAGGGGGCCTGGGGCCAACGTCCTGACTTTC
TRBJ2-3 | 17 | TRBV7-8 | TRBD1 | - | CASSSSPTGQGTDTQYF | TGTGCCAGCAGTTCCTCGCCTACGGGACAGGGGACAGATACGCAGTATTTT
TRBJ2-3 | 15 | TRBV6-5 | - | - | CASGYGGTTTDTQYF | TGTGCCAGCGGTTACGGTGGGACGACCACAGATACGCAGTATTTT
TRBJ2-1 | 12 | TRBV4-2 | - | few | CASSHPNNEQFF | TGTGCCAGCAGCCACCCAAACAATGAGCAGTTCTTC
TRBJ2-5 | 15 | TRBV5-8 | TRBD1 | - | CASSRQGLYQETQYF | TGTGCCAGCAGTCGACAGGGGTTGTACCAAGAGACCCAGTACTTC
TRBJ2-7 | 16 | TRBV7-9 | TRBD2 | - | CASSGIGGRAYYEQYF | TGTGCCAGCAGTGGAATCGGTGGGAGGGCTTACTACGAGCAGTACTTC
TRBJ2-7 | 14 | TRBV12-3/TRBV12-4 | TRBD2 | few | CASSGTTSSYEQYF | TGTGCCAGCAGCGGGACTACGAGTTCCTACGAGCAGTACTTC
TRBJ2-7 | 18 | TRBV20-1 | TRBD1 | few | CSARLSPDRGLKWNEQYF | TGCAGTGCTAGATTATCCCCGGACAGGGGGCTTAAGTGGAACGAGCAGTACTTC
TRBJ2-4 | 13 | TRBV2 | TRBD1 | - | CASSPTGGYIQYF | TGTGCCAGCAGCCCTACAGGGGGCTACATTCAGTACTTC
TRBJ2-7 | 16 | TRBV6-2/TRBV6-3 | TRBD2 | - | CASSWTSGRGPHEQYF | TGTGCCAGCAGTTGGACTAGCGGGAGAGGGCCCCATGAGCAGTACTTC
TRBJ1-5 | 12 | TRBV19 | - | few | CASAPSNQPQHF | TGTGCCAGCGCTCCAAGCAATCAGCCCCAGCATTTT
TRBJ2-3 | 14 | TRBV10-3 | TRBD2 | - | CAISSGRVTDTQYF | TGTGCCATCAGTAGCGGGAGGGTCACAGATACGCAGTATTTT
TRBJ2-3 | 14 | TRBV7-2 | - | - | CASSPRWGTDTQYF | TGTGCCAGCAGCCCCCGATGGGGCACAGATACGCAGTATTTT
TRBJ2-5 | 14 | TRBV20-1 | TRBD2 | - | CSASASGRAEEQYF | TGCAGTGCTAGTGCTAGCGGGAGGGCCGAAGAGCAGTACTTC
TRBJ2-2 | 13 | TRBV10-3 | - | - | CAIKTENTGELFF | TGTGCCATTAAGACAGAAAACACCGGGGAGCTGTTTTTT
TRBJ2-7 | 14 | TRBV20-1 | - | - | CSAIHPRNIYEQYF | TGCAGTGCAATACACCCCCGGAATATCTACGAGCAGTACTTC
TRBJ2-4 | 17 | TRBV18 | TRBD2 | - | CASSPLLAGDISYGQYF | TGTGCCAGCTCACCCCTTCTAGCGGGAGACATTTCCTACGGGCAGTACTTC
TRBJ2-3 | 13 | TRBV15 | TRBD2 | - | CATRLAGGDTQYF | TGTGCCACCAGACTAGCGGGAGGCGATACGCAGTATTTT
TRBJ2-7 | 13 | TRBV15 | - | - | CATSRGEAGEQYF | TGTGCCACCAGCAGGGGGGAAGCGGGCGAGCAGTACTTC
TRBJ2-5 | 14 | TRBV10-3 | - | - | CAISEGGLGETQYF | TGTGCCATCAGTGAAGGGGGGTTGGGGGAGACCCAGTACTTC
TRBJ2-3 | 13 | TRBV6-1 | TRBD2 | - | CATSGRSTDTQYF | TGTGCCACCAGCGGGAGGAGCACAGATACGCAGTATTTT
TRBJ1-5 | 15 | TRBV6-1 | TRBD1 | - | CASRERQGPNQPQHF | TGTGCCAGCAGGGAAAGACAGGGCCCCAATCAGCCCCAGCATTTT
TRBJ2-3 | 14 | TRBV7-2 | - | - | CASIAIGGRDTQYF | TGTGCCAGCATCGCCATTGGGGGGAGAGATACGCAGTATTTT
TRBJ2-7 | 14 | TRBV29-1 | - | few | CSVEISGNSYEQYF | TGCAGCGTTGAAATCTCAGGGAACTCCTACGAGCAGTACTTC
TRBJ1-5 | 18 | TRBV5-6 | - | - | CASSLGVTGNRGNQPQHF | TGTGCCAGCAGCTTGGGGGTAACAGGTAATCGAGGAAATCAGCCCCAGCATTTT
TRBJ2-7 | 15 | TRBV12-3/TRBV12-4 | TRBD2 | - | CASSPRAGGTYEQYF | TGTGCCAGCAGTCCAAGAGCGGGAGGCACCTACGAGCAGTACTTC
TRBJ1-5 | 15 | TRBV4-1 | TRBD1 | - | CASSRGQGVGQPQHF | TGCGCCAGCAGCCGCGGACAGGGGGTTGGTCAGCCCCAGCATTTT
TRBJ2-7 | 15 | TRBV3-1 | TRBD2 | - | CASTQREGRSYEQYF | TGTGCCAGCACCCAGCGGGAGGGACGGTCCTACGAGCAGTACTTC
TRBJ2-3 | 15 | TRBV7-2 | TRBD2 | - | CASSYRLAGAYTQYF | TGTGCCAGCAGCTACCGACTAGCGGGAGCTTATACGCAGTATTTT